In its sample, the clone carrying this T cell receptor (beta chain) was seen many times. V dropped 6 bases and J dropped 2; count of bases not matched to a gene: 10. CDR1 MNHEY and CDR2 SMNVEV come from the germline V gene (reference sequence). The CDR3 loop spans 17 amino acids. This specimen belongs to a study of regulatory T cells in long-lasting Graves disease. As to time point: newly diagnosed GD, antithyroid drugs for less than 3 months. Following extraction of RNA from PBMCs, that RNA was used to make the TCR library. Researchers made TCR beta libraries by using iRepertoire HTBI primers and running Arm-PCR on CDR3 regions. TCRdb ran MiXCR on the multiplex PCR reads and lists one entry per CDR3 protein. The table shows roughly 500,000 distinct CDR3 sequences, with around 12% occurring only once. These data were also filed under a second study, of T cells in Graves' hyperthyroidism and ophthalmopathy.

The sample consisted of peripheral blood mononuclear cells (PBMCs), taken at new diagnosis, from a patient treated with antithyroid drugs. The clonotype originates from a woman in her thirties with Graves disease. The V and J genes are TRBV27 and TRBJ1-1, with 12 bases aligning to TRBD1. The CDR3 nucleotides read TGTGCCAGCAGGGGTTCCGGGACAGGGGGCGGAAACACTGAAGCTTTCTTT. It encodes CASRGSGTGGGNTEAFF.